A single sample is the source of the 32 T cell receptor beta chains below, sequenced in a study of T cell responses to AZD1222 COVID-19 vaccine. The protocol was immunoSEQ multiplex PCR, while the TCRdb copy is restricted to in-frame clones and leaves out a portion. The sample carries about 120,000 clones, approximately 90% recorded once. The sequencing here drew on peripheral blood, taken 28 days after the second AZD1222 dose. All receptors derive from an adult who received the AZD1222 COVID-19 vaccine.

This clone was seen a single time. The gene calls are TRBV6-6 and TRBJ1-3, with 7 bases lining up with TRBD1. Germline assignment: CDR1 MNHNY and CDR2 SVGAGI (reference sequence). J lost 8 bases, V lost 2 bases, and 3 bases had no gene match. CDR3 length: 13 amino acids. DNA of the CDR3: TGTGCCAGCAGTTACGGGGACAGAGACACCATATATTTT. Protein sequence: CASSYGDRDTIYF.

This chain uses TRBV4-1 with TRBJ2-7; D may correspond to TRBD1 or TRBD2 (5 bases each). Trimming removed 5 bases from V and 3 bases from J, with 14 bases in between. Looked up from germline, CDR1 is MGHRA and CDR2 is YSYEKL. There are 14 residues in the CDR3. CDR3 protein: CASSAGTEDYEQYF. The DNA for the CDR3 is TGCGCCAGCAGCGCTGGGACGGAGGACTACGAGCAGTACTTC.

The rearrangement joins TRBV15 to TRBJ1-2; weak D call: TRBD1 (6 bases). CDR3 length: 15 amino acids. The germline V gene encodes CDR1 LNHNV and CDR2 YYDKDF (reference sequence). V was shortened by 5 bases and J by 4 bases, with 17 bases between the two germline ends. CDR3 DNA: TGTGCCACCAGCCCCCGCGTAAGAGGGGGCTATGGCTACACCTTC. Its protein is CATSPRVRGGYGYTF. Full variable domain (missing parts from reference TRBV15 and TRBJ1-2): DAMVIQNPRYQVTQFGKPVTLSCSQTLNHNVMYWYQQKSSQAPKLLFHYYDKDFNNEADTPDNFQSRRPNTSFCFLDIRSPGLGDTAMYLCATSPRVRGGYGYTFGSGTRLTVV.

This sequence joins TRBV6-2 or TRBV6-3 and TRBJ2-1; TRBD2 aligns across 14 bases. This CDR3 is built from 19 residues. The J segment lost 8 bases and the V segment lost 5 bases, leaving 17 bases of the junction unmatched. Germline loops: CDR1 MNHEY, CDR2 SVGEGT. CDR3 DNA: TGTGCCAGCAGTAAACCCGGGACTAGCGGGAGAATTCAGATTTATGAGCAGTTCTTC. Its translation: CASSKPGTSGRIQIYEQFF.

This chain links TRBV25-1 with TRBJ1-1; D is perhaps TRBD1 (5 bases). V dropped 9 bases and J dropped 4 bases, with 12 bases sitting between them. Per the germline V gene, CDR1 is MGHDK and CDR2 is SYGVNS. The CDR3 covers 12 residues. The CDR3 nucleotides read TGTGCCAGTCGACAGATGGGCACTGAAGCTTTCTTT. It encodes CASRQMGTEAFF.

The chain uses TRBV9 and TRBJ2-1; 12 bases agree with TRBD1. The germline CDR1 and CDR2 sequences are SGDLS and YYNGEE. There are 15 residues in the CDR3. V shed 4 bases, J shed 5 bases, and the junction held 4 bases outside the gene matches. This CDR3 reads CASSPGQGADNEQFF. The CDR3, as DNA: TGTGCCAGCAGCCCGGGACAGGGGGCCGACAATGAGCAGTTCTTC.

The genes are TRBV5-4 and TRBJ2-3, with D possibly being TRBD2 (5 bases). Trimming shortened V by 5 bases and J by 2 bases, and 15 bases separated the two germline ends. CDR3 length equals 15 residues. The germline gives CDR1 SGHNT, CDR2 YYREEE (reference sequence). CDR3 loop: CASRSDFTFTDTQYF. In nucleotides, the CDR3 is TGTGCCAGCAGATCGGACTTTACATTCACAGATACGCAGTATTTT.

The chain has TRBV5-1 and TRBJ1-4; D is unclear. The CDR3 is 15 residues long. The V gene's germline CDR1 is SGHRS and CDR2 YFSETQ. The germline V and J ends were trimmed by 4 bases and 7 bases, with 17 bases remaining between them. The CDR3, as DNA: TGCGCCAGCAGCGAGGCTCCCAGAGTCGGTGAAAAACTGTTTTTT. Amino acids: CASSEAPRVGEKLFF.

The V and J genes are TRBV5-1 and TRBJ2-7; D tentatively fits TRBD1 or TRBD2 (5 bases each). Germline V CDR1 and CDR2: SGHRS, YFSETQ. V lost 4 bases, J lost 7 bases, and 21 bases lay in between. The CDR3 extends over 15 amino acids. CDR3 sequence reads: CASSDTGSPRREQYF. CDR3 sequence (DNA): TGCGCCAGCAGCGATACAGGATCCCCTAGGAGGGAGCAGTACTTC.

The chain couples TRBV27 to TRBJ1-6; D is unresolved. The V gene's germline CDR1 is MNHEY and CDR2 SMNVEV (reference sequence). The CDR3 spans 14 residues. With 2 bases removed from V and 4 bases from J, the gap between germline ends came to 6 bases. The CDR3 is CASSLTSYNSPLHF. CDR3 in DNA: TGTGCCAGCAGTTTAACAAGTTATAATTCACCCCTCCACTTT.

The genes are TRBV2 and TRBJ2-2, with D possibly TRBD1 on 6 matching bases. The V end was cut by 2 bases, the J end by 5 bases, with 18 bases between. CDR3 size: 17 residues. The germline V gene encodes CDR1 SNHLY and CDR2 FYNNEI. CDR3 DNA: TGTGCCAGCAGTGAATCAGGGGCTAAGCAGGGGACCGGGGAGCTGTTTTTT. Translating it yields CASSESGAKQGTGELFF. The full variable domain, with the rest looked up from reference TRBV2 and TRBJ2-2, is EPEVTQTPSHQVTQMGQEVILRCVPISNHLYFYWYRQILGQKVEFLVSFYNNEISEKSEIFDDQFSVERPDGSNFTLKIRSTKLEDSAMYFCASSESGAKQGTGELFFGEGSRLTVL.

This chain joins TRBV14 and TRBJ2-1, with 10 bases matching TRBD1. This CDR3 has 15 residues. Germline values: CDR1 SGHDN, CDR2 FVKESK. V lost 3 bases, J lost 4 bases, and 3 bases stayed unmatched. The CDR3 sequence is CASSQGQGLYNEQFF. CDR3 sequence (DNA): TGTGCCAGCAGCCAGGGACAGGGGCTATACAATGAGCAGTTCTTC.

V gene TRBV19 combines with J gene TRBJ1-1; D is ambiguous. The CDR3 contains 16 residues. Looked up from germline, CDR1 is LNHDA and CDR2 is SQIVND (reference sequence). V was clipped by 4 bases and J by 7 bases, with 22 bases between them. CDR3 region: CASSTPAVGGRNEAFF. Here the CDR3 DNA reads TGTGCCAGTAGTACCCCCGCGGTAGGAGGGCGTAATGAAGCTTTCTTT.

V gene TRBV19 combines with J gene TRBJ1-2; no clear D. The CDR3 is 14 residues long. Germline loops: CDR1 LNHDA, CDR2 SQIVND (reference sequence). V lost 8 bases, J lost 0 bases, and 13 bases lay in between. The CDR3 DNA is TGTGCCAGTCACGAGGCCCCAACTAACTATGGCTACACCTTC. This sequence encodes CASHEAPTNYGYTF.

The CDR3 protein is CASSHRWSGLGTYEQYF. In DNA form, the CDR3 reads TGCGCCAGCAGCCATCGGTGGTCCGGATTAGGGACCTACGAGCAGTACTTC. The J gene is TRBJ2-7, the V gene TRBV4-1, with D unresolved. Germline-derived CDR1 and CDR2 are MGHRA and YSYEKL. The CDR3 is 17 amino acids. Deletions cut 3 bases from V and 2 bases from J, with 20 bases between.

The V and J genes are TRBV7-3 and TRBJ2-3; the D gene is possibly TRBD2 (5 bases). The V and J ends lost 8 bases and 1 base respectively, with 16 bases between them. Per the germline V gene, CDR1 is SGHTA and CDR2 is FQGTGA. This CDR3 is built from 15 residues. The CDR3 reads CASGGYTRGTDTQYF. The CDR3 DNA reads TGTGCCAGCGGAGGTTATACTAGGGGCACAGATACGCAGTATTTT.

The CDR3 sequence: CASTTGGSYNEQFF. In DNA form, the CDR3 reads TGTGCCAGTACCACAGGGGGCTCGTACAATGAGCAGTTCTTC. The rearrangement links TRBV19 to TRBJ2-1, with 9 positions matching TRBD1. The CDR3 contains 14 residues. Trimming cost V 7 bases and J 4 bases; bases outside gene matches: 5. Germline CDR1 and CDR2: LNHDA and SQIVND (reference sequence).

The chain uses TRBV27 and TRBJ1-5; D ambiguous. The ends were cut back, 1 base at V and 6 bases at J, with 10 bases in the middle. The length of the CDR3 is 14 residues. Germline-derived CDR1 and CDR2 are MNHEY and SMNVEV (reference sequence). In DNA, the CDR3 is TGTGCCAGCAGTTTATTCGTGGGAGGTCAGCCCCAGCATTTT. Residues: CASSLFVGGQPQHF.

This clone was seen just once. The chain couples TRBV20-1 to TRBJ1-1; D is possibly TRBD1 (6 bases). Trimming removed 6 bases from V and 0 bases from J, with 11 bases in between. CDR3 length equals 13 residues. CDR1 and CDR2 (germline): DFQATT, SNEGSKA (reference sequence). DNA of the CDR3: TGCAGTGCCAGTGGGGACATGAACACTGAAGCTTTCTTT. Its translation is CSASGDMNTEAFF.

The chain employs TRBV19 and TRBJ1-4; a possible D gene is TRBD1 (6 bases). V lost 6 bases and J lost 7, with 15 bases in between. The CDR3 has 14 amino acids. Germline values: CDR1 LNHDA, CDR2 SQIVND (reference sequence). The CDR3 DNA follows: TGTGCCAGTAGCCACAGGGAGGCTCTTGAAAAACTGTTTTTT. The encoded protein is CASSHREALEKLFF.

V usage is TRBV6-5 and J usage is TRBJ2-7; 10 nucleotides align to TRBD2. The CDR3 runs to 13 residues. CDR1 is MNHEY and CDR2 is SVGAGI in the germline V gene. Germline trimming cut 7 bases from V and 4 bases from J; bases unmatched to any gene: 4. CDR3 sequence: CASKSSGSYEQYF. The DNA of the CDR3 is TGTGCCAGCAAATCTAGCGGGAGTTACGAGCAGTACTTC.

The CDR3 is CASGLADISYEQYF. CDR3 nucleotide sequence: TGTGCCAGCGGACTAGCGGATATCTCCTACGAGCAGTACTTC. J is TRBJ2-7 and V is TRBV28; 10 positions match TRBD2. Germline V gene data show CDR1 as MDHEN and CDR2 as SYDVKM. V lost 8 bases and J lost 0; bases outside the gene matches: 4. The CDR3 consists of 14 residues.

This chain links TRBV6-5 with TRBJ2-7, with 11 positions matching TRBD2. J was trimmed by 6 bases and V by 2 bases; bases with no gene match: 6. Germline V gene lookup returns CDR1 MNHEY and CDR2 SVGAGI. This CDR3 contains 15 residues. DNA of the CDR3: TGTGCCAGCAGTTACGGGTCCGGGACTAGCGGCGAGCAGTACTTC. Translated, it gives CASSYGSGTSGEQYF.

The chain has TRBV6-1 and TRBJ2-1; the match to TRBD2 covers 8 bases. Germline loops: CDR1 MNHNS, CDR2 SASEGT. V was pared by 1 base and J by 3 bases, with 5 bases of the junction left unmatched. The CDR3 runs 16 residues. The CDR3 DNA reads TGTGCCAGCAGTGAAGGAGGTAGCGGGGACTACAATGAGCAGTTCTTC. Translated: CASSEGGSGDYNEQFF.

The CDR3 nucleotides are TGTGCCAGCAGTGAGCCGGCAGGGAGGAACACTGAAGCTTTCTTT. Residues: CASSEPAGRNTEAFF. The V gene is TRBV6-1, the J gene TRBJ1-1; TRBD1 might be the D (5 bases). Germline values: CDR1 MNHNS, CDR2 SASEGT. CDR3 length: 15 residues. The V end lost 3 bases, the J end lost 1 base, and 12 bases lay between the germline ends.

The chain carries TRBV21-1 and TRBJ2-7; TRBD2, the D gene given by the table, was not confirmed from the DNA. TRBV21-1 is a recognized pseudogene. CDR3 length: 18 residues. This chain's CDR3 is CASSKARLAGGPTYEQYF. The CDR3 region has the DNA TGTGCCAGCAGCAAAGCCCGACTAGCGGGAGGGCCGACCTACGAGCAGTACTTC.

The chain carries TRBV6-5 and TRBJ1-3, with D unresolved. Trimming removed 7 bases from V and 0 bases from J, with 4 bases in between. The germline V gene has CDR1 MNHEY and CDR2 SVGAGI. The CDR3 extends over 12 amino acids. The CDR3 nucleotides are TGTGCCAGCATCAGCTCTGGAAACACCATATATTTT. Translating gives CASISSGNTIYF.

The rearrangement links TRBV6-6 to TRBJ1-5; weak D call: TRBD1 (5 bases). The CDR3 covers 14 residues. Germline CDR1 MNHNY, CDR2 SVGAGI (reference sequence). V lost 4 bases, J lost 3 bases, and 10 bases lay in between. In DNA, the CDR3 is TGTGCCAGCAGTTGGGACGTACTCAATCAGCCCCAGCATTTT. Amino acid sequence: CASSWDVLNQPQHF.

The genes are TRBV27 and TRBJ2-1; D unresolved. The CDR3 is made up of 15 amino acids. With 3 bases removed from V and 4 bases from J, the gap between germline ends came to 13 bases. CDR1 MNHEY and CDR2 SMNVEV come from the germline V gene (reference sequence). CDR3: CASSFGSPLYNEQFF. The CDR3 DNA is TGTGCCAGCAGTTTTGGTAGTCCCCTTTACAATGAGCAGTTCTTC.

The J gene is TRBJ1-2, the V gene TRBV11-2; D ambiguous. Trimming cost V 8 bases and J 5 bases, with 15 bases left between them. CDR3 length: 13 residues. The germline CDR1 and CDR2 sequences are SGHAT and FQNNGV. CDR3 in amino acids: CASPSVSGYGYTF. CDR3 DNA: TGTGCCAGCCCCTCCGTATCCGGATATGGCTACACCTTC.

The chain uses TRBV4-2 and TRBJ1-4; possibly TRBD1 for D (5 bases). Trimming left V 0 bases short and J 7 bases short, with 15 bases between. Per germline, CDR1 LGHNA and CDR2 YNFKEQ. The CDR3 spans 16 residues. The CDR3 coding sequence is TGTGCCAGCAGCCAAGATGGAGGGTCCGGGGGTGAAAAACTGTTTTTT. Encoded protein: CASSQDGGSGGEKLFF.

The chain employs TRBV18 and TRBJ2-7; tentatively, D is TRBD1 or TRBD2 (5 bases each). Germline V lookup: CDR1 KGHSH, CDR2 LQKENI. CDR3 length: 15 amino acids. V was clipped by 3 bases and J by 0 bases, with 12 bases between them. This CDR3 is CASSPARDASYEQYF. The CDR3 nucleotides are TGTGCCAGCTCACCGGCTAGGGACGCCTCCTACGAGCAGTACTTC.